The 32 T cell receptor beta chains below were found in one sample sequenced in a study of T cells after yellow fever vaccination. TCRdb re-derived calls from the 5' RACE reads in MiXCR, one entry per CDR3 protein. Of tens of thousands of distinct CDR3 sequences detected, 7.3% appear once; the ten largest clones hold around 30%. The sample in question was CD8+ T cells sorted from PBMCs, obtained 10 to 11 days after the first yellow fever vaccination. Source of these receptors: a man between 18 and 29 years old who received the YFV17D yellow fever vaccine.

This clonotype has at least ten counts. The gene calls are TRBV12-3 or TRBV12-4 and TRBJ1-2; 9 bases match TRBD1. The V and J ends lost 2 bases and 5 bases, in that order; junction bases with no gene match: 6. The CDR3 sequence is 15 residues long. CDR3 in DNA: TGTGCCAGCAGTTTATTGGACAGGGGAGTTTATGGCTACACCTTC. Its protein is CASSLLDRGVYGYTF.

This clonotype has at least ten counts. This chain links TRBV3-1 with TRBJ2-7; TRBD1 is a possible D gene (6 bases). Germline V gene sequence: CDR1 LGHDT, CDR2 YNNKEL (reference sequence). CDR3 length equals 14 residues. V lost 5 bases and J lost 3, with 14 bases in between. The CDR3 spells CASSFLDSSYEQYF. The DNA for the CDR3 is TGTGCCAGCAGCTTTTTGGACAGCAGCTACGAGCAGTACTTC.

This clonotype was observed many times. The chain uses TRBV20-1 and TRBJ1-1; 8 bases line up with TRBD1. Germline V CDR1 and CDR2: DFQATT, SNEGSKA (reference sequence). CDR3 length: 16 amino acids. With V trimmed by 0 bases and J by 5 bases, 11 bases remained unmatched. Here the CDR3 DNA reads TGCAGTGCTAGAGACGCCATCACAGGGGGAGGGACTGAAGCTTTCTTT. As protein: CSARDAITGGGTEAFF.

This clonotype was recorded at least ten times. The chain uses TRBV12-3 or TRBV12-4 and TRBJ2-7, with D possibly matching TRBD2 (7 bases). CDR3 length: 17 amino acids. Trimming took off 6 bases at V and 0 bases at J, with 21 bases between the two ends. The CDR3 region is CASSPDGGLAASYEQYF. For the CDR3, the DNA is TGTGCCAGCAGCCCTGACGGGGGGCTAGCAGCCTCCTACGAGCAGTACTTC.

This clonotype showed up many times. The J gene is TRBJ2-1, the V gene TRBV4-2, with TRBD2 matching 15 bases. The CDR3 sequence is 16 residues long. Germline CDR1 LGHNA, CDR2 YNFKEQ. V shed 1 base and J 9 bases; nucleotides not matched to a gene: 4. CDR3 in amino acids: CASSQGGLAGGSEQFF. CDR3 coding DNA: TGTGCCAGCAGCCAAGGGGGACTAGCGGGGGGCTCTGAGCAGTTCTTC.

This clonotype counts as medium-sized. The chain recombines TRBV12-3 or TRBV12-4 with TRBJ2-1, with D perhaps being TRBD1 or TRBD2 (5 bases each). There are 13 residues in the CDR3. Deletions cut 6 bases from V and 2 bases from J, with 8 bases between. CDR3 in amino acids: CASSRGPYNEQFF. The CDR3 DNA is TGTGCCAGCAGCCGGGGACCCTACAATGAGCAGTTCTTC.

Many counts were recorded for this clonotype. Relative to the germline gene, one junction end is altered; a read error may explain this. The chain couples TRBV5-6 to TRBJ2-5; D might be TRBD2 (6 bases). The CDR3 loop spans 10 amino acids. Germline values: CDR1 SGHDT, CDR2 YYEEEE. The CDR3 here is CASALAPGVF. CDR3 in DNA: TGTGCCAGCGCCCTTGCGCCGGGGGTCTTC.

This clonotype was recorded many times. CDR3 sequence (DNA): TGTGCCAGCAGCTCCCGCACGAGCTCCTATAATTCACCCCTCCACTTT. This gives the protein CASSSRTSSYNSPLHF. This chain joins TRBV7-9 and TRBJ1-6; D gene uncertain. Deletions cut 4 bases from V and 0 bases from J, with 10 bases between. This CDR3 is 16 amino acids long. The germline CDR1 and CDR2 sequences are SEHNR and FQNEAQ (reference sequence).

This clonotype has ten or more counts. The chain combines TRBV12-3 or TRBV12-4 with TRBJ1-1; D possibly corresponds to TRBD1 (6 bases). The CDR3 has 14 amino acids. The V and J ends lost 7 bases and 1 base respectively, with 13 bases between them. This CDR3 is CASTLQDRNTEAFF. CDR3 DNA: TGTGCCAGCACCCTCCAGGACAGGAACACTGAAGCTTTCTTT.

This clonotype was seen ten or more times. The chain joins TRBV7-9 to TRBJ1-6, with 10 bases matching TRBD1. Unmatched junction bases numbered 11, after V lost 5 bases and J lost 10 bases. Per the germline V gene, CDR1 is SEHNR and CDR2 is FQNEAQ (reference sequence). The CDR3 loop spans 16 amino acids. Here the CDR3 reads CASSDRQGANLSPLHF. CDR3 in DNA: TGTGCCAGCAGCGACCGACAGGGGGCGAATCTATCACCCCTCCACTTT.

Comment on this clonotype: One junction end does not reproduce the germline sequence, and a read error may be involved. This rearrangement joins TRBV5-6 to TRBJ2-7, with no clear D. CDR3 size: 13 residues. Germline V gives CDR1 SGHDT, CDR2 YYEEEE. Written as DNA, the CDR3 is TGTGCCATCAGCTTCTGGACCCCCTACGAGCAGTACTTC. The encoded protein is CAISFWTPYEQYF. The whole variable domain, filled in from reference TRBV5-6 and TRBJ2-7, reads DAGVTQSPTHLIKTRGQQVTLRCSPKSGHDTVSWYQQALGQGPQFIFQYYEEEERQRGNFPDRFSGHQFPNYSSELNVNALLLGDSALYLCAISFWTPYEQYFGPGTRLTVT.

Worth noting for this clonotype: A much larger clone is a single base away; this may be a read error. V gene TRBV4-3 combines with J gene TRBJ2-1; D gene uncertain. V was cut by 0 bases and J by 8 bases, with 8 bases left in between. Per the germline V gene, CDR1 is LGHNA and CDR2 is YSLEER. This CDR3 comprises 13 residues. CDR3 sequence: CASSQEGIDEQFF. The CDR3 DNA reads TGCGCCAGCAGCCAAGAGGGGATTGATGAGCAGTTCTTC.

The V and J genes are TRBV7-8 and TRBJ1-2; 7 bases fit TRBD1. V shed 1 base, J shed 4 bases, and the junction held 9 bases outside the gene matches. This CDR3 contains 16 residues. In germline, CDR1 is SGHVS, CDR2 FQNEAQ. CDR3 sequence: CASSLVAGGLGYGYTF. The CDR3 DNA follows: TGTGCCAGCAGCTTAGTGGCAGGGGGTCTGGGCTATGGCTACACCTTC.

This clonotype was seen at least ten times. The rearrangement uses TRBV5-1 and TRBJ2-4; D might be TRBD1 (6 bases). Deletions cut 4 bases from V and 0 bases from J, with 17 bases between. The CDR3 is made up of 17 amino acids. Per the germline V gene, CDR1 is SGHRS and CDR2 is YFSETQ. The CDR3 DNA follows: TGCGCCAGCAGCCCCGCGACAGGAGAGGTAGCCAAAAACATTCAGTACTTC. The encoded protein is CASSPATGEVAKNIQYF.

This chain uses TRBV10-3 with TRBJ2-7; D is perhaps TRBD2 (7 bases). CDR3 length equals 15 residues. Trimming shortened V by 6 bases and J by 6 bases, and 21 bases separated the two germline ends. Germline CDR1 reads ENHRY; CDR2 reads SYGVKD. The CDR3: CAIRGGPQRGSEQYF. CDR3 DNA sequence: TGTGCCATCAGGGGGGGGCCTCAACGAGGGAGCGAGCAGTACTTC.

This clonotype showed up just a few times. The gene calls are TRBV7-8 and TRBJ2-7; no firm D call. This CDR3 is built from 15 residues. The germline V gene encodes CDR1 SGHVS and CDR2 FQNEAQ. V was cut by 5 bases and J by 0 bases, with 14 bases left in between. The DNA of the CDR3 is TGTGCCAGCAGCCCCAGGATATCCAACTCCTACGAGCAGTACTTC. Amino acids: CASSPRISNSYEQYF.

This clonotype was counted many times. The chain joins TRBV6-2 or TRBV6-3 to TRBJ2-3; 8 bases map to TRBD1. Trimming cost V 3 bases and J 2 bases; bases outside gene matches: 4. The CDR3 spans 15 residues. Germline assignment: CDR1 MNHEY and CDR2 SVGEGT. CDR3 sequence (DNA): TGTGCCAGCAGTTATGGACAGGGCTTCACAGATACGCAGTATTTT. This encodes CASSYGQGFTDTQYF.

The chain carries TRBV6-5 and TRBJ2-7; D is undetermined. CDR3 size: 15 residues. V dropped 0 bases and J dropped 0 bases, with 9 bases sitting between them. From germline, CDR1 is MNHEY and CDR2 SVGAGI. As DNA, the CDR3 is TGTGCCAGCAGTTACTCGAAAGTGGACTCCTACGAGCAGTACTTC. Translating gives CASSYSKVDSYEQYF.

In its sample, this clonotype was seen many times. The gene calls are TRBV4-3 and TRBJ2-5; 10 bases fit TRBD2. Trimming took 3 bases from V and 5 from J; bases not matched to a gene: 3. Germline V lookup: CDR1 LGHNA, CDR2 YSLEER. There are 14 residues in the CDR3. Written as DNA, the CDR3 is TGCGCCAGCAGCCAGAGGGGACTAGCGGAGACCCAGTACTTC. Its translation: CASSQRGLAETQYF.

The table lists this clonotype with a few counts. The V and J genes are TRBV19 and TRBJ2-1; D not resolved. Germline V gives CDR1 LNHDA, CDR2 SQIVND (reference sequence). Trimming left V 3 bases short and J 8 bases short, with 11 bases between. The CDR3 has 13 amino acids. CDR3 residues: CASSMTRLDEQFF. The DNA for the CDR3 is TGTGCCAGTAGTATGACTCGTTTGGATGAGCAGTTCTTC.

This clonotype was seen a few times. The rearrangement joins TRBV4-1 to TRBJ2-5; 13 positions match TRBD2. Germline loops: CDR1 MGHRA, CDR2 YSYEKL. The CDR3 runs 16 residues. J lost 7 bases, V lost 4 bases, and 9 bases had no gene match. CDR3 in DNA: TGCGCCAGCAGCCCCCGACTAGCGGGGGGCCCGGGGACCCAGTACTTC. Protein sequence: CASSPRLAGGPGTQYF.

Many counts were recorded for this clonotype. The chain has TRBV12-3 or TRBV12-4 and TRBJ2-1; possibly TRBD1 for D (7 bases). Trimming took off 5 bases at V and 6 bases at J, with 20 bases between the two ends. The CDR3 contains 16 residues. CDR3 DNA: TGTGCCAGCAGTCCCAACCCGGGGGCAGGGGGCAATGAGCAGTTCTTC. Its translation is CASSPNPGAGGNEQFF.

The J gene is TRBJ2-3, the V gene TRBV10-3; D might be TRBD1 (5 bases). CDR3 size: 17 residues. Germline lookup yields CDR1 ENHRY and CDR2 SYGVKD. V shed 3 bases and J shed 2 bases, with 18 bases lying between them. The CDR3 here is CAISDPRQGTVTDTQYF. For the CDR3, the DNA is TGTGCCATCAGTGACCCGCGGCAGGGAACGGTCACAGATACGCAGTATTTT.

This clonotype was detected many times. The V and J genes are TRBV5-1 and TRBJ1-1; D uncertain. Germline values: CDR1 SGHRS, CDR2 YFSETQ. Trimming took off 1 base at V and 1 base at J, with 11 bases between the two ends. The CDR3 runs to 15 residues. The DNA of the CDR3 is TGCGCCAGCAGCTTGATTGTCCAGGAGAACACTGAAGCTTTCTTT. Translation gives CASSLIVQENTEAFF.

This clonotype has a count of ten or more. The chain combines TRBV27 with TRBJ2-1; a possible D gene is TRBD2 (6 bases). V was shortened by 5 bases and J by 1 base, with 15 bases between the two germline ends. There are 16 residues in the CDR3. Germline CDR1 MNHEY, CDR2 SMNVEV (reference sequence). The CDR3 DNA follows: TGTGCCAGCAGTGGAAGACTAGTGAGGTCCTACAATGAGCAGTTCTTC. This gives the protein CASSGRLVRSYNEQFF.

In this sample, this clonotype turned up many times. V gene TRBV6-5 combines with J gene TRBJ1-1; D is ambiguous. From germline, CDR1 is MNHEY and CDR2 SVGAGI. V dropped 1 base and J dropped 1 base, with 7 bases sitting between them. This CDR3 is built from 14 residues. The CDR3 protein is CASSYFRGNTEAFF. In DNA, the CDR3 is TGTGCCAGCAGTTACTTTCGCGGGAACACTGAAGCTTTCTTT.

This clonotype occurred many times. CDR3 region: CAISSRAVQQQVDTQYF. For the CDR3, the DNA is TGTGCCATCAGCTCCAGGGCCGTACAGCAACAAGTAGATACGCAGTATTTT. This chain connects TRBV10-3 to TRBJ2-3, with D possibly matching TRBD1 (5 bases). The CDR3 spans 17 residues. V was pared by 6 bases and J by 5 bases, with 24 bases between. Germline lookup yields CDR1 ENHRY and CDR2 SYGVKD.

This clonotype was detected many times. The V call is TRBV12-5, the J call TRBJ2-7, with TRBD1 matching over 10 bases. Germline CDR1 reads LGHNT; CDR2 reads FRNRAP. With V trimmed by 1 base and J by 6 bases, 3 bases remained unmatched. CDR3 length: 14 amino acids. CDR3 loop: CASGLGDRGAEQYF. DNA of the CDR3: TGTGCTAGTGGTTTGGGGGACAGGGGTGCCGAGCAGTACTTC.

Only a few counts were recorded for this clonotype. This chain links TRBV7-3 with TRBJ2-2, with 7 nucleotides matching TRBD1. The CDR3 is 19 amino acids. Per germline, CDR1 SGHTA and CDR2 FQGTGA. V lost 5 bases, J lost 1 base, and 16 bases stayed unmatched. Here the CDR3 reads CASSRRGRGKKVNTGELFF. CDR3 sequence (DNA): TGTGCCAGCAGCCGACGCGGCAGGGGGAAAAAAGTGAACACCGGGGAGCTGTTTTTT. Based on the CDR3 plus reference TRBV7-3 and TRBJ2-2, the full variable domain is GAGVSQTPSNKVTEKGKYVELRCDPISGHTALYWYRQSLGQGPEFLIYFQGTGAADDSGLPNDRFFAVRPEGSVSTLKIQRTERGDSAVYLCASSRRGRGKKVNTGELFFGEGSRLTVL.

This clonotype was counted ten times or more. The V gene is TRBV21-1, the J gene TRBJ2-2; the table's TRBD2 call for D was not verified on the DNA. TRBV21-1 corresponds to a pseudogene. This CDR3 is built from 16 residues. CDR3 sequence: CASSKALAGNTGELFF. DNA of the CDR3: TGTGCCAGCAGCAAAGCGCTAGCGGGGAACACCGGGGAGCTGTTTTTT.

Remarks on this clonotype: Germline is not matched at one junction end, which may reflect a read error. The chain is built from TRBV9 and TRBJ2-3, with D perhaps matching TRBD1 or TRBD2 (6 bases each). CDR3 size: 16 residues. Germline CDR1 reads SGDLS; CDR2 reads YYNGEE. CDR3 bases: TGTTCCAGCAGCGTAGGGGGGACAACTACCACAGATACGCAGTATTTT. Translated, it gives CSSSVGGTTTTDTQYF.

In its sample, this clonotype was seen many times. The J gene is TRBJ1-2, the V gene TRBV15, with D hard to call. The V gene lost 1 base and the J gene lost 0 bases, with 6 bases spanning the gap. The CDR3 has 14 amino acids. CDR1 is LNHNV, CDR2 YYDKDF, per germline (reference sequence). The CDR3 is CATSRGEANYGYTF. The CDR3 DNA reads as TGTGCCACCAGCAGAGGTGAAGCTAACTATGGCTACACCTTC. Combining the CDR3 with reference TRBV15 and TRBJ1-2 gives the whole variable domain DAMVIQNPRYQVTQFGKPVTLSCSQTLNHNVMYWYQQKSSQAPKLLFHYYDKDFNNEADTPDNFQSRRPNTSFCFLDIRSPGLGDTAMYLCATSRGEANYGYTFGSGTRLTVV.